This T cell receptor beta chain was recovered during a study of circulating and synovial CD4+ cells in juvenile arthritis. This clone appeared once. What it recognizes is unknown. Study results and caveats: Bulk blood CD4 repertoires were more diverse than these. Vbeta family usage analysis did not detect the pathogenic-like versus bulk difference. These blood cells shared more CDR3 sequences with synovium than bulk blood.

Patients with active juvenile idiopathic arthritis donated these samples. The data were produced by immunoSEQ multiplex PCR, yet TCRdb's version contains in-frame clones alone and is incomplete. The top ten clones hold 0.15% to 0.2% of a sample with around 31,000 clones, around 95% of them seen once. This receptor was taken from a human donor with juvenile idiopathic arthritis. The sequenced material came from CD4+ T cells from blood.

CDR3: CSVVRGGANTEAFF. CDR3 coding DNA: TGCAGCGTTGTGCGGGGAGGCGCGAACACTGAAGCTTTCTTT. The V call is TRBV29-1, the J call TRBJ1-1; D call uncertain. Per germline, CDR1 SQVTM and CDR2 ANQGSEA. This CDR3 comprises 14 residues. V dropped 4 bases and J dropped 1 base, with 13 bases sitting between them.